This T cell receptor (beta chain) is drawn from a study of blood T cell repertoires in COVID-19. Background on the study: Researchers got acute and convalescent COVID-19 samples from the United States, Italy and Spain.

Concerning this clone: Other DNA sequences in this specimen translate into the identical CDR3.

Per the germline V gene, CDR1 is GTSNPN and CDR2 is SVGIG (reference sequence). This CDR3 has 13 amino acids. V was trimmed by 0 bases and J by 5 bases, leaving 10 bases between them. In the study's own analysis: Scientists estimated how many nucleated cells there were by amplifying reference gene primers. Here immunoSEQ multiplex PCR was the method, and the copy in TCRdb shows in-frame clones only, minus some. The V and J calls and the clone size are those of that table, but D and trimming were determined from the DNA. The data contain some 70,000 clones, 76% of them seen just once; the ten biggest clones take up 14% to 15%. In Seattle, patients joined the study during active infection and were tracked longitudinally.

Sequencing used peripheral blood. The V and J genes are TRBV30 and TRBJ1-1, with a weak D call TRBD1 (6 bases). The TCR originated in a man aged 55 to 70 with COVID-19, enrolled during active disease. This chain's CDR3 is CAWSVEGGTEAFF. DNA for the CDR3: TGTGCCTGGAGTGTAGAGGGGGGGACTGAAGCTTTCTTT.